This T cell receptor beta chain comes out of a study of CD8+ T cells in alopecia areata. Across the study: Patients in the treated group were given tofacitinib by mouth, 5 to 10 mg twice a day.

Germline V gene data show CDR1 as SQVTM and CDR2 as ANQGSEA. V was pared by 0 bases and J by 0 bases, with 6 bases between. The CDR3 is made up of 13 amino acids. Isolated RNA was reverse transcribed into cDNA used as the sequencing template. Data came from immunoSEQ multiplex PCR; TCRdb stores just in-frame clones and leaves some out. Of about 69,000 clones listed, approximately 58% are singletons. The clonotype comes from a human donor with alopecia areata. This chain connects TRBV29-1 to TRBJ2-7, with D hard to call. Sequenced material: CD8+ T cells sorted from blood, taken at week 0. The CDR3 DNA reads TGCAGCGTTGAAGAGGGTTCCTCCTACGAGCAGTACTTC. This translates into CSVEEGSSYEQYF.